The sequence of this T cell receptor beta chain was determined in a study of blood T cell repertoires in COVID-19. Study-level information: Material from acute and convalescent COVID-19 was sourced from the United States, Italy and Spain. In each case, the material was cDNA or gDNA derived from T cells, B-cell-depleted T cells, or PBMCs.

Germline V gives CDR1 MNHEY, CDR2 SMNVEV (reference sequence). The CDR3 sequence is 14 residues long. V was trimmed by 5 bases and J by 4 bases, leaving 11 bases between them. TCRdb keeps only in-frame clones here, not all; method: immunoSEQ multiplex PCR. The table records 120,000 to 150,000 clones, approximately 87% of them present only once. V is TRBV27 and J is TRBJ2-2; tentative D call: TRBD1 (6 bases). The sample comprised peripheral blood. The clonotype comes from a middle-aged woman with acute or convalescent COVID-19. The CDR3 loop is CASSTGHPTGELFF. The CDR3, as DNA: TGTGCCAGCAGTACGGGACACCCCACCGGGGAGCTGTTTTTT.